Included here is one T cell receptor beta chain sequence, with context. Measured with immunoSEQ multiplex PCR; TCRdb has only the in-frame clones, and not every one. The sample yields approximately 60,000 clones, around 88% seen once. The CDR3 extends over 16 amino acids. CDR1 and CDR2 from the germline V gene are SSHAT and FNYEAQ (reference sequence). Losses at the gene ends were 5 bases for V and 1 base for J; bases not matched to a gene: 6. The data are from a study of technical replicates of blood from several donors. The receptor comes from a human donor in good health. Some clones in this sample may be carry-over from other donors' samples. J is TRBJ2-1 and V is TRBV7-7; TRBD2 agrees at 9 bases. Sequenced input: PBMCs. The CDR3 spells CASSPRTSASYNEQFF. DNA of the CDR3: TGTGCCAGCAGCCCCCGGACTAGCGCTTCCTACAATGAGCAGTTCTTC.